Below are 2 T cell receptor beta chains sequenced from a single sample in a study of blood T cell repertoires in COVID-19. Measured with immunoSEQ multiplex PCR; TCRdb has only the in-frame clones, and not every one. Altogether a few hundred thousand clones are present, around 78% being singletons, with the ten largest covering roughly 4.6%. The specimen sequenced was peripheral blood. These receptors all stem from a man in his fifties or sixties who had recovered from COVID-19.

The table lists this clone with a few counts. The chain links TRBV7-2 to TRBJ2-7; maybe TRBD1 (6 bases). Trimming shortened V by 4 bases and J by 0 bases, and 16 bases separated the two germline ends. The CDR3 covers 16 residues. From germline, CDR1 is SGHTA and CDR2 FQGNSA. This chain's CDR3 is CASSYPRDKHSYEQYF. CDR3 in DNA: TGTGCCAGCAGCTATCCCCGGGACAAACACTCCTACGAGCAGTACTTC.

This clone showed up just once. The chain links TRBV5-1 to TRBJ2-7; 8 positions agree with TRBD2. V dropped 4 bases and J dropped 6; count of bases not matched to a gene: 9. The CDR3 contains 14 residues. The germline V gene has CDR1 SGHRS and CDR2 YFSETQ. The CDR3 bases are TGCGCCAGCAGCGCGTACGGGGGGGCTCGCGAGCAGTACTTC. Its translation: CASSAYGGAREQYF.